The 18 T cell receptor beta chains below were found in one sample sequenced in a study of T-cell reconstitution after alpha-beta-depleted transplantation in children. Preparation of the TCRbeta library involved a method that used unique molecular identifiers. In TCRdb, the PCR reads were re-called with MiXCR into one record per CDR3 protein. The data hold 440,000 or so distinct CDR3 sequences, with about a tenth observed a single time. The source was PBMCs from the stem cell graft donor, collected from the stem cell graft. The receptor source for this set is a human donor who donated a stem cell graft to a child with acute myeloid leukemia.

In its sample, this clonotype was seen a few times. The CDR3 DNA reads as TGCGCCAGCAGCTTCCAAGCGGTGGACACCGGGGAGCTGTTTTTT. Amino acid sequence: CASSFQAVDTGELFF. The chain joins TRBV5-1 to TRBJ2-2; perhaps TRBD2 as D (5 bases). Germline values: CDR1 SGHRS, CDR2 YFSETQ. The V end lost 2 bases, the J end lost 3 bases, and 11 bases lay between the germline ends. The CDR3 contains 15 residues.

The V call is TRBV15, the J call TRBJ2-7, with unresolved D. Germline V gene sequence: CDR1 LNHNV, CDR2 YYDKDF (reference sequence). V lost 1 base and J 2 bases, leaving 6 bases between the germline ends. This CDR3 has 13 amino acids. The CDR3 protein is CATSRVEPYEQYF. CDR3 in DNA: TGTGCCACCAGCAGAGTGGAACCCTACGAGCAGTACTTC.

This clonotype came up many times. V is TRBV29-1 and J is TRBJ1-3; D unresolved. CDR3 length equals 11 residues. Germline-derived CDR1 and CDR2 are SQVTM and ANQGSEA. V was shortened by 5 bases and J by 1 base, with 3 bases between the two germline ends. For the CDR3, the DNA is TGCAGCGTTAATTCTGGAAACACCATATATTTT. Its translation: CSVNSGNTIYF.

This clonotype was recorded at least ten times. The chain carries TRBV9 and TRBJ2-1, with 10 bases lining up with TRBD1. With V trimmed by 0 bases and J by 4 bases, 4 bases remained unmatched. The CDR3 sequence is 16 residues long. In germline, CDR1 is SGDLS, CDR2 YYNGEE. As DNA, the CDR3 is TGTGCCAGCAGCGTAGACGGGACAGGGGATTACAATGAGCAGTTCTTC. It yields the protein CASSVDGTGDYNEQFF. The full variable domain, completed using reference TRBV9 and TRBJ2-1, is DSGVTQTPKHLITATGQRVTLRCSPRSGDLSVYWYQQSLDQGLQFLIQYYNGEERAKGNILERFSAQQFPDLHSELNLSSLELGDSALYFCASSVDGTGDYNEQFFGPGTRLTVL.

Here the CDR3 DNA reads TGTGCCAGCAGCACCGGTTCCTACGAGCAGTACTTC. This gives the protein CASSTGSYEQYF. V is TRBV7-8 and J is TRBJ2-7; D unclear. V lost 5 bases to trimming and J lost 1 base, with 6 bases between them. CDR1 SGHVS and CDR2 FQNEAQ come from the germline V gene. The CDR3 spans 12 residues. The full variable domain, completed using reference TRBV7-8 and TRBJ2-7, is GAGVSQSPRYKVAKRGQDVALRCDPISGHVSLFWYQQALGQGPEFLTYFQNEAQLDKSGLPSDRFFAERPEGSVSTLKIQRTQQEDSAVYLCASSTGSYEQYFGPGTRLTVT.

In its sample, this clonotype was seen a few times. The rearrangement links TRBV29-1 to TRBJ2-2, with D hard to call. V was cut by 3 bases and J by 1 base, with 3 bases left in between. Germline V gives CDR1 SQVTM, CDR2 ANQGSEA. The CDR3 totals 12 residues. The CDR3 here is CSVEGNTGELFF. For the CDR3, the DNA is TGCAGCGTTGAGGGGAACACCGGGGAGCTGTTTTTT.

This clonotype was seen a few times. The chain links TRBV5-1 to TRBJ2-5; TRBD1 might be the D (5 bases). The CDR3 extends over 13 amino acids. Germline CDR1 SGHRS, CDR2 YFSETQ. V was pared by 4 bases and J by 2 bases, with 9 bases between. CDR3 coding DNA: TGCGCCAGCAGCATCACAGGACAAGAGACCCAGTACTTC. It codes for CASSITGQETQYF.

This chain uses TRBV10-3 with TRBJ1-5; D is undetermined. Germline V gene data show CDR1 as ENHRY and CDR2 as SYGVKD. This CDR3 spans 13 amino acids. The V end lost 6 bases, the J end lost 0 bases, and 6 bases lay between the germline ends. The CDR3: CAIRQNSNQPQHF. DNA of the CDR3: TGTGCCATCAGACAAAATAGCAATCAGCCCCAGCATTTT.

The gene calls are TRBV20-1 and TRBJ2-7, with 8 bases identical to TRBD2. The germline CDR1 and CDR2 sequences are DFQATT and SNEGSKA (reference sequence). The CDR3 spans 12 residues. The CDR3 sequence is CSVAGRAYEQYF. The CDR3 DNA reads as TGCAGCGTAGCGGGACGAGCCTACGAGCAGTACTTC.

This clonotype was found a few times. V usage is TRBV5-1 and J usage is TRBJ2-2; TRBD2 matches at 7 bases. This CDR3 has 15 residues. With V trimmed by 4 bases and J by 1 base, 4 bases remained unmatched. Looked up from germline, CDR1 is SGHRS and CDR2 is YFSETQ. The chain's CDR3 is CASSTSVENTGELFF. CDR3 sequence (DNA): TGCGCCAGCAGCACTAGCGTCGAGAACACCGGGGAGCTGTTTTTT.

This chain links TRBV20-1 with TRBJ2-3; 11 bases map to TRBD2. CDR3 size: 17 residues. Germline values: CDR1 DFQATT, CDR2 SNEGSKA (reference sequence). V lost 2 bases to trimming and J lost 1 base; unmatched junction nucleotides: 8. The CDR3 here is CSARRVAGGPGTDTQYF. The CDR3 coding sequence is TGCAGTGCTAGACGGGTAGCGGGGGGGCCAGGCACAGATACGCAGTATTTT.

This clonotype came up many times. V usage is TRBV9 and J usage is TRBJ2-2; 9 nucleotides line up with TRBD2. Germline CDR1 SGDLS, CDR2 YYNGEE. CDR3 length equals 16 residues. V dropped 0 bases and J dropped 3; count of bases not matched to a gene: 3. The CDR3 DNA reads as TGTGCCAGCAGCGTAGATAGCGGGAGAGACACCGGGGAGCTGTTTTTT. Translated, it gives CASSVDSGRDTGELFF.

The CDR3 loop reads CASSFSGDNSPLHF. The CDR3 DNA is TGTGCCAGCAGTTTCTCTGGAGATAATTCACCCCTCCACTTT. This chain uses TRBV12-3 or TRBV12-4 with TRBJ1-6; no clear D. The CDR3 is 14 amino acids. Trimming cost V 3 bases and J 5 bases, with 8 bases left between them.

The chain combines TRBV16 with TRBJ1-1, with unresolved D. Germline lookup yields CDR1 KGHSY and CDR2 FQNENV. CDR3 length: 13 amino acids. Between the trimmed V and J ends, which lost 0 bases and 1 base, there was a span of 3 bases. The CDR3 coding sequence is TGTGCCAGCAGCCAATCGGAGAACACTGAAGCTTTCTTT. It specifies CASSQSENTEAFF.

In the case of this clonotype: With a much larger clone just one base away, this may be a read error. J is TRBJ2-1 and V is TRBV21-1; TRBD1 was called by the table and not checked on the DNA. TRBV21-1 constitutes a pseudogene. The CDR3 consists of 16 residues. CDR3 protein: CASSKGTGSSYNKQFF. The CDR3 DNA follows: TGTGCCAGCAGCAAAGGGACAGGGAGCTCCTACAATAAGCAGTTCTTC.

This clonotype appeared a few times. The CDR3 loop reads CASSLVPAGVISDEQFF. The CDR3 coding sequence is TGTGCCAGCAGCTTAGTCCCCGCAGGGGTCATTTCCGATGAGCAGTTCTTC. This chain uses TRBV7-2 with TRBJ2-1; tentatively, D is TRBD1 (6 bases). Deletions cut 1 base from V and 8 bases from J, with 21 bases between. Germline loops: CDR1 SGHTA, CDR2 FQGNSA. The CDR3 is 17 amino acids. Combining the CDR3 with reference TRBV7-2 and TRBJ2-1 gives the whole variable domain GAGVSQSPSNKVTEKGKDVELRCDPISGHTALYWYRQSLGQGLEFLIYFQGNSAPDKSGLPSDRFSAERTGGSVSTLTIQRTQQEDSAVYLCASSLVPAGVISDEQFFGPGTRLTVL.

The rearrangement joins TRBV20-1 to TRBJ1-4, with D possibly matching TRBD1 (6 bases). Germline lookup yields CDR1 DFQATT and CDR2 SNEGSKA (reference sequence). CDR3 length: 12 residues. Deletions cut 5 bases from V and 7 bases from J, with 11 bases between. In DNA, the CDR3 is TGCAGTGCTCCTCAACAGGGTGAAAAACTGTTTTTT. This sequence encodes CSAPQQGEKLFF.

This chain joins TRBV20-1 and TRBJ1-2, with TRBD1 matching 7 bases. Trimming removed 4 bases from V and 2 bases from J; junction bases left unmatched: 4. The CDR3 runs to 13 residues. Germline values: CDR1 DFQATT, CDR2 SNEGSKA (reference sequence). The chain's CDR3 is CSATGTENYGYTF. CDR3 nucleotides: TGCAGTGCTACCGGGACAGAGAACTATGGCTACACCTTC.